The rows below give T cell receptor beta chains drawn from one sample of a study of CD8 T cells in ankylosing spondylitis. TCRdb redid the calling of the 5' RACE reads with MiXCR, one entry per CDR3 protein. This sample carries about 130,000 distinct CDR3 sequences, about 13% of them seen once, and the ten largest clones take 3%. The sequenced sample was blood, either unsorted or a sorted T cell fraction (not recorded which). The receptors were gathered from a female donor with ankylosing spondylitis or in good health (not recorded which). The CDR3 runs from the conserved cysteine through the conserved F or W. D genes are given only for firm matches. Only some rows state a clone size, as once, few, many or a class for expanded clones.

clone size: NA
V gene: TRBV20-1
D gene: NA
J gene: TRBJ2-1
CDR3 protein: CSARETGLDEQFF
CDR3 DNA: TGCAGTGCTAGAGAAACGGGCCTCGATGAGCAGTTCTTC

clone size: many
V gene: TRBV5-1
D gene: TRBD1
J gene: TRBJ1-5
CDR3 protein: CASRPRDSDQPQHF
CDR3 DNA: TGCGCCAGCAGACCGCGGGACAGCGATCAGCCCCAGCATTTT

clone size: many
V gene: TRBV29-1
D gene: NA
J gene: TRBJ2-1
CDR3 protein: CSVVGGTTSYNEQFF
CDR3 DNA: TGCAGCGTTGTCGGGGGCACTACTTCCTACAATGAGCAGTTCTTC

clone size: few
V gene: TRBV12-3/TRBV12-4
D gene: TRBD1
J gene: TRBJ1-3
CDR3 protein: CASSSRDRAGNTIYF
CDR3 DNA: TGTGCCAGCAGTTCCCGGGACAGAGCTGGAAACACCATATATTTT

clone size: many
V gene: TRBV7-2
D gene: NA
J gene: TRBJ2-1
CDR3 protein: CASSLRPSSYNEQFF
CDR3 DNA: TGTGCCAGCAGCCTGCGGCCGAGCTCCTACAATGAGCAGTTCTTC

clone size: few
V gene: TRBV11-2
D gene: NA
J gene: TRBJ2-5
CDR3 protein: CASSLGGTLSKTQYF
CDR3 DNA: TGTGCCAGCAGCTTAGGCGGGACCCTGTCTAAGACCCAGTACTTC

clone size: NA
V gene: TRBV7-6
D gene: NA
J gene: TRBJ2-2
CDR3 protein: CASSLGWELFF
CDR3 DNA: TGTGCCAGCAGCTTAGGTTGGGAGCTGTTTTTT

clone size: many
V gene: TRBV6-1
D gene: NA
J gene: TRBJ2-4
CDR3 protein: CASPGVLAKNIQYF
CDR3 DNA: TGTGCCAGCCCGGGGGTTCTAGCCAAAAACATTCAGTACTTC

clone size: NA
V gene: TRBV7-9
D gene: TRBD1
J gene: TRBJ2-7
CDR3 protein: CASSYLTGGASYEQYF
CDR3 DNA: TGTGCCAGCAGCTACCTGACAGGGGGCGCATCCTACGAGCAGTACTTC

clone size: many
V gene: TRBV27
D gene: NA
J gene: TRBJ2-5
CDR3 protein: CASRGLSLEETQYF
CDR3 DNA: TGTGCCAGCAGGGGTCTTTCCCTAGAAGAGACCCAGTACTTC

clone size: many
V gene: TRBV5-1
D gene: NA
J gene: TRBJ2-3
CDR3 protein: CASSPRQTDTDTQYF
CDR3 DNA: TGCGCCAGCAGCCCTAGACAGACGGACACAGATACGCAGTATTTT

clone size: NA
V gene: TRBV6-9
D gene: NA
J gene: TRBJ2-1
CDR3 protein: CARRGMGGNNEQFF
CDR3 DNA: TGTGCCCGCAGGGGCATGGGCGGAAACAATGAGCAGTTCTTC

clone size: many
V gene: TRBV19
D gene: NA
J gene: TRBJ1-5
CDR3 protein: CASSSWDQDWNQPQHF
CDR3 DNA: TGTGCCAGTTCATCCTGGGACCAGGATTGGAATCAGCCCCAGCATTTT

clone size: many
V gene: TRBV15
D gene: NA
J gene: TRBJ2-7
CDR3 protein: CATSRVLSDYEQYF
CDR3 DNA: TGTGCCACCAGCAGAGTACTTAGCGACTACGAGCAGTACTTC

clone size: few
V gene: TRBV9
D gene: TRBD1
J gene: TRBJ2-1
CDR3 protein: CASSDGTGGNEQFF
CDR3 DNA: TGTGCCAGCAGCGATGGGACAGGGGGCAATGAGCAGTTCTTC

clone size: NA
V gene: TRBV5-6
D gene: TRBD1
J gene: TRBJ1-3
CDR3 protein: CASSPDRGARGNTIYF
CDR3 DNA: TGTGCCAGCAGCCCGGACAGGGGGGCGAGAGGAAACACCATATATTTT

clone size: NA
V gene: TRBV27
D gene: NA
J gene: TRBJ2-1
CDR3 protein: CASRAGRYNEQFF
CDR3 DNA: TGTGCCAGCAGGGCAGGGAGGTACAATGAGCAGTTCTTC

clone size: many
V gene: TRBV29-1
D gene: NA
J gene: TRBJ1-2
CDR3 protein: CSVLRPTGTGGYTF
CDR3 DNA: TGCAGCGTCCTAAGGCCCACAGGGACGGGGGGCTACACCTTC

clone size: few
V gene: TRBV12-3/TRBV12-4
D gene: NA
J gene: TRBJ2-7
CDR3 protein: CASRNRDGPYEQYF
CDR3 DNA: TGTGCCAGCAGAAACCGGGACGGCCCCTACGAGCAGTACTTC

clone size: NA
V gene: TRBV24-1
D gene: NA
J gene: TRBJ1-1
CDR3 protein: CGTSDLHVVGKWSGAGEGTEAFF
CDR3 DNA: TGTGGGACCAGTGATTTGCATGTGGTAGGGAAATGGTCAGGGGCAGGCGAAGGCACTGAAGCTTTCTTT

clone size: NA
V gene: TRBV28
D gene: TRBD2
J gene: TRBJ2-1
CDR3 protein: CASSLGLAGDPQFF
CDR3 DNA: TGTGCCAGCAGTTTAGGACTAGCGGGGGATCCTCAGTTCTTC

clone size: many
V gene: TRBV27
D gene: NA
J gene: TRBJ1-4
CDR3 protein: CASRRDTGWNEKLFF
CDR3 DNA: TGTGCCAGCAGGAGGGATACAGGGTGGAATGAAAAACTGTTTTTT

clone size: many
V gene: TRBV29-1
D gene: NA
J gene: TRBJ1-1
CDR3 protein: CSVEPQGTEAFF
CDR3 DNA: TGCAGCGTGGAACCACAGGGTACTGAAGCTTTCTTT

clone size: many
V gene: TRBV5-1
D gene: TRBD1
J gene: TRBJ1-1
CDR3 protein: CASSLAGQYTEAFF
CDR3 DNA: TGCGCCAGCAGCTTGGCGGGACAGTACACTGAAGCTTTCTTT

clone size: NA
V gene: TRBV7-3
D gene: TRBD2
J gene: TRBJ2-3
CDR3 protein: CASSLGASGSTHTQYF
CDR3 DNA: TGTGCCAGCAGCTTAGGCGCTAGCGGGAGCACACATACGCAGTATTTT

clone size: NA
V gene: TRBV18
D gene: NA
J gene: TRBJ2-5
CDR3 protein: CASLDARLETQYF
CDR3 DNA: TGTGCCAGCCTCGATGCCAGACTAGAGACCCAGTACTTC

clone size: NA
V gene: TRBV18
D gene: NA
J gene: TRBJ1-6
CDR3 protein: CASSEAENSPLHF
CDR3 DNA: TGTGCCAGCTCAGAAGCCGAGAATTCACCCCTCCACTTT

clone size: few
V gene: TRBV2
D gene: NA
J gene: TRBJ2-3
CDR3 protein: CASSVMGLVTDTQYF
CDR3 DNA: TGTGCCAGCAGTGTGATGGGGTTAGTGACAGATACGCAGTATTTT

clone size: few
V gene: TRBV7-9
D gene: TRBD1
J gene: TRBJ1-1
CDR3 protein: CASSRQGGSEAFF
CDR3 DNA: TGTGCCAGCAGTCGACAGGGGGGGAGTGAAGCTTTCTTT

clone size: NA
V gene: TRBV29-1
D gene: NA
J gene: TRBJ1-5
CDR3 protein: CSASSHRGGIWLDQPQHF
CDR3 DNA: TGCAGCGCGTCCTCACATAGGGGAGGTATTTGGTTGGATCAGCCCCAGCATTTT

clone size: few
V gene: TRBV2
D gene: NA
J gene: TRBJ2-2
CDR3 protein: CASSVGQSNTGELFF
CDR3 DNA: TGTGCCAGCAGTGTAGGACAAAGTAACACCGGGGAGCTGTTTTTT

clone size: many
V gene: TRBV5-1
D gene: NA
J gene: TRBJ2-2
CDR3 protein: CASSLDAGNTGELFF
CDR3 DNA: TGCGCCAGCAGCTTGGATGCAGGGAACACCGGGGAGCTGTTTTTT

clone size: many
V gene: TRBV12-5
D gene: TRBD1
J gene: TRBJ2-7
CDR3 protein: CASGLTDRGTYEQYF
CDR3 DNA: TGTGCTAGTGGTTTGACGGACAGGGGGACCTACGAGCAGTACTTC

clone size: NA
V gene: TRBV12-3/TRBV12-4
D gene: TRBD1
J gene: TRBJ1-1
CDR3 protein: CASSPQGARTEAFF
CDR3 DNA: TGTGCCAGCAGTCCCCAGGGGGCGAGAACTGAAGCTTTCTTT

clone size: few
V gene: TRBV29-1
D gene: NA
J gene: TRBJ2-1
CDR3 protein: CSVFQPGVNYNEQFF
CDR3 DNA: TGCAGCGTTTTTCAACCGGGAGTAAACTACAATGAGCAGTTCTTC

clone size: many
V gene: TRBV3-1
D gene: NA
J gene: TRBJ2-7
CDR3 protein: CASSPNPYEQYF
CDR3 DNA: TGTGCCAGCAGCCCGAATCCCTACGAGCAGTACTTC

clone size: few
V gene: TRBV20-1
D gene: TRBD2
J gene: TRBJ2-3
CDR3 protein: CSAQGWELAVLTDTQYF
CDR3 DNA: TGCAGTGCTCAGGGTTGGGAGCTAGCGGTTCTCACAGATACGCAGTATTTT

clone size: NA
V gene: TRBV7-9
D gene: NA
J gene: TRBJ2-1
CDR3 protein: CASSRAGANYNEQFF
CDR3 DNA: TGTGCCAGCAGTCGGGCGGGGGCTAACTACAATGAGCAGTTCTTC

clone size: many
V gene: TRBV7-9
D gene: NA
J gene: TRBJ1-1
CDR3 protein: CASSLADLMNTEAFF
CDR3 DNA: TGTGCCAGCAGCTTAGCGGATTTAATGAACACTGAAGCTTTCTTT

clone size: NA
V gene: TRBV20-1
D gene: TRBD2
J gene: TRBJ2-3
CDR3 protein: CSARERGLAAPLGDTQYF
CDR3 DNA: TGCAGTGCTAGAGAGAGGGGACTAGCGGCACCCCTGGGGGATACGCAGTATTTT

clone size: NA
V gene: TRBV20-1
D gene: NA
J gene: TRBJ2-7
CDR3 protein: CSARPLGSYEQYF
CDR3 DNA: TGCAGTGCTAGGCCCCTGGGGAGCTACGAGCAGTACTTC

clone size: NA
V gene: TRBV5-1
D gene: TRBD1
J gene: TRBJ1-6
CDR3 protein: CASSLRTGPGSPLHF
CDR3 DNA: TGCGCCAGCAGCTTGAGGACAGGCCCTGGTTCACCCCTCCACTTT

clone size: many
V gene: TRBV20-1
D gene: TRBD1
J gene: TRBJ2-5
CDR3 protein: CSAGTVQETQYF
CDR3 DNA: TGCAGTGCAGGGACAGTTCAAGAGACCCAGTACTTC

clone size: few
V gene: TRBV2
D gene: NA
J gene: TRBJ2-1
CDR3 protein: CASSEGAEQFF
CDR3 DNA: TGTGCCAGCAGTGAGGGGGCTGAGCAGTTCTTC

clone size: many
V gene: TRBV28
D gene: TRBD2
J gene: TRBJ2-3
CDR3 protein: CASSSLAGGTDTQYF
CDR3 DNA: TGTGCCAGCAGTTCACTAGCGGGGGGCACAGATACGCAGTATTTT

clone size: few
V gene: TRBV7-9
D gene: TRBD2
J gene: TRBJ2-7
CDR3 protein: CASSLGGSASGRYEQYF
CDR3 DNA: TGTGCCAGCAGCTTAGGAGGATCGGCTAGCGGGAGGTACGAGCAGTACTTC

clone size: NA
V gene: TRBV12-3/TRBV12-4
D gene: NA
J gene: TRBJ2-7
CDR3 protein: CASSSPYPSYEQYF
CDR3 DNA: TGTGCCAGCAGTTCGCCGTACCCCTCCTACGAGCAGTACTTC

clone size: NA
V gene: TRBV6-5
D gene: NA
J gene: TRBJ2-4
CDR3 protein: CASSLGTVAENIQYF
CDR3 DNA: TGTGCCAGCAGTTTGGGGACTGTAGCCGAAAACATTCAGTACTTC

clone size: NA
V gene: TRBV5-6
D gene: TRBD2
J gene: TRBJ2-5
CDR3 protein: CASSSTGTSNYLFETPYF
CDR3 DNA: TGTGCCAGCAGCTCGACCGGGACTAGTAATTACCTATTCGAGACCCCGTACTTC

clone size: few
V gene: TRBV27
D gene: TRBD1
J gene: TRBJ2-7
CDR3 protein: CASSLDRGRVYEQYF
CDR3 DNA: TGTGCCAGCAGTCTCGACAGGGGGCGGGTCTACGAGCAGTACTTC

clone size: NA
V gene: TRBV12-3/TRBV12-4
D gene: NA
J gene: TRBJ1-4
CDR3 protein: CASSVLLTGWGKLFF
CDR3 DNA: TGTGCCAGCAGCGTTCTCTTGACTGGGTGGGGAAAACTGTTTTTT

clone size: NA
V gene: TRBV7-2
D gene: NA
J gene: TRBJ1-1
CDR3 protein: CASSFYKGTEAFF
CDR3 DNA: TGTGCCAGCAGCTTCTATAAGGGCACTGAAGCTTTCTTT

clone size: many
V gene: TRBV5-1
D gene: TRBD1
J gene: TRBJ2-3
CDR3 protein: CASSSTGQGFSTDTQYF
CDR3 DNA: TGCGCCAGCAGCTCGACCGGACAGGGGTTTTCCACAGATACGCAGTATTTT